These T cell receptor beta chains were read from a single sample in a study of OX40 agonist ivuxolimab in advanced cancers. Sequencing was performed with immunoSEQ multiplex PCR; in TCRdb, only in-frame clones are kept and a portion is missing. Of tens of thousands of clones listed, around 83% are singletons. The starting material was CD4+ or CD8+ T cells sorted from blood, obtained in a trial of the OX40 agonist ivuxolimab. These receptor sequences come from an adult with an advanced solid tumor such as melanoma, head and neck, liver or kidney cancer. Each CDR3 is given with its conserved first and last residue. D genes are given only for firm matches. Size values are once, few and many counts, or a class for expanded clones, and some rows have none.

CASRSRNSYEQYF | TGTGCCAGCAGATCCAGGAACTCCTACGAGCAGTACTTC | - | TRBJ2-7 | TRBV6-1 | -
CASSPRRARTSTDTQYF | TGTGCCAGCTCACCACGGCGCGCTAGAACTAGCACAGATACGCAGTATTTT | - | TRBJ2-3 | TRBV18 | -
CASSYWGGMEGDTQYF | TGTGCCAGCAGTTACTGGGGTGGTATGGAAGGAGATACGCAGTATTTT | - | TRBJ2-3 | TRBV6-5 | -
CASSTRDAPPGNTIYF | TGTGCCAGTAGTACACGGGACGCACCACCGGGAAACACCATATATTTT | - | TRBJ1-3 | TRBV19 | -
CSVGSGGAYHEQYF | TGCAGCGTCGGGAGCGGGGGGGCTTATCACGAGCAGTACTTC | TRBD2 | TRBJ2-7 | TRBV29-1 | -
CAWSVGGSSYNSPLHF | TGTGCCTGGAGTGTAGGCGGGAGCTCCTATAATTCACCCCTCCACTTT | - | TRBJ1-6 | TRBV30 | -
CASSPYADTQYF | TGTGCCAGCTCACCCTACGCAGATACGCAGTATTTT | - | TRBJ2-3 | TRBV18 | -
CASSPLAIRTANSYEQYF | TGCGCCAGCAGCCCACTCGCGATTAGGACAGCAAACTCCTACGAGCAGTACTTC | - | TRBJ2-7 | TRBV4-1 | -
CASSGTGTGVLGEAFF | TGTGCCAGCAGCGGGACCGGGACAGGGGTATTAGGTGAAGCTTTCTTT | TRBD1 | TRBJ1-1 | TRBV9 | once
CASSTGGAGQPQHF | TGTGCCAGCAGCACAGGGGGCGCGGGTCAGCCCCAGCATTTT | TRBD1 | TRBJ1-5 | TRBV14 | once
CASSYEGGRPNTEAFF | TGTGCCAGCAGTTACGAGGGGGGGCGGCCGAACACTGAAGCTTTCTTT | - | TRBJ1-1 | TRBV6-5 | -
CASSLYLMDEQYF | TGCGCCAGCAGCTTGTACCTGATGGACGAGCAGTACTTC | - | TRBJ2-7 | TRBV5-1 | -
CASSAAGGRHEQYF | TGTGCCAGCTCTGCGGCAGGGGGTCGCCACGAGCAGTACTTC | TRBD1 | TRBJ2-7 | TRBV18 | -
CASNLVGVGTDTQYF | TGTGCCAGCAACTTAGTCGGGGTGGGCACAGATACGCAGTATTTT | - | TRBJ2-3 | TRBV2 | -
CASSPGQGRYEQYF | TGTGCCAGCTCACCGGGACAGGGCCGGTACGAGCAGTACTTC | TRBD1 | TRBJ2-7 | TRBV18 | -
CASSILAGGTTGELFF | TGTGCCAGTAGTATCCTAGCGGGGGGGACCACCGGGGAGCTGTTTTTT | TRBD2 | TRBJ2-2 | TRBV19 | once
CASSIARNQPQHF | TGTGCCAGTAGTATAGCGAGGAATCAGCCCCAGCATTTT | - | TRBJ1-5 | TRBV19 | once
CASSHPRTGAPKNTEAFF | TGTGCCAGCAGCCACCCTAGGACAGGGGCCCCGAAGAACACTGAAGCTTTCTTT | TRBD1 | TRBJ1-1 | TRBV5-8 | -
CASSPEGQGRFMLTF | TGTGCCAGCTCACCAGAGGGACAGGGGCGGTTTATGCTCACCTTC | TRBD1 | TRBJ1-2 | TRBV18 | -
CASSLLPTGEVNSPLHF | TGTGCCAGCAGCCTGCTCCCGACAGGGGAAGTGAATTCACCCCTCCACTTT | TRBD1 | TRBJ1-6 | TRBV7-2 | -
CASSEGQVVGSPLHF | TGTGCCAGCAGTGAAGGGCAGGTAGTCGGATCACCCCTCCACTTT | - | TRBJ1-6 | TRBV6-1 | -
CASSLGGQGSYEQYF | TGTGCCAGCAGCTTGGGCGGACAGGGCTCCTACGAGCAGTACTTC | TRBD1 | TRBJ2-7 | TRBV7-6 | -
CASSSGGYTQYF | TGTGCCAGCAGCTCAGGGGGTTATACGCAGTATTTT | TRBD1 | TRBJ2-3 | TRBV5-4 | -
CASSVGARGTGELFF | TGTGCCAGCAGTGTAGGGGCGCGGGGCACCGGGGAGCTGTTTTTT | - | TRBJ2-2 | TRBV6-1 | -
CASSPLGGGTSYEQYF | TGCGCCAGCAGCCCACTTGGGGGGGGGACGTCCTACGAGCAGTACTTC | TRBD2 | TRBJ2-7 | TRBV4-1 | -
CASSPPAGGGSKTQYF | TGTGCCAGCTCCCCTCCGGCAGGGGGAGGTAGCAAGACCCAGTACTTC | - | TRBJ2-5 | TRBV18 | -
CASSLAPRGNGYF | TGCGCCAGCAGCTTGGCCCCACGAGGGAATGGGTACTTC | - | TRBJ2-4 | TRBV5-1 | -
CASSGDRAHEQYF | TGTGCCAGCAGCGGGGACAGGGCCCACGAGCAGTACTTC | TRBD1 | TRBJ2-7 | TRBV11-2 | -
CASTAGHFNYGYTF | TGTGCCAGCACCGCGGGACATTTTAACTATGGCTACACCTTC | - | TRBJ1-2 | TRBV5-5 | -
CASSLRTGRNTEAFF | TGTGCCAGCTCACTGCGGACAGGGAGGAACACTGAAGCTTTCTTT | TRBD1 | TRBJ1-1 | TRBV18 | once
CASSLRPRGYEGYTF | TGTGCCAGCAGTTTACGGCCCCGGGGTTATGAAGGCTACACCTTC | - | TRBJ1-2 | TRBV28 | -
CASSLAGQGTLPGELFF | TGCGCCAGCAGCTTGGCCGGACAGGGGACCCTACCCGGGGAGCTGTTTTTT | TRBD1 | TRBJ2-2 | TRBV5-1 | -